Sequencing of this T cell receptor (beta chain) was carried out in a study of blood T cell repertoires in COVID-19. Overall study: Sources were T cells, B-cell-depleted T cells, or PBMCs; the material itself was cDNA or gDNA.

Cohort allocation depended upon clinical history that participants reported. Profiling relied on immunoSEQ multiplex PCR, and the TCRdb table lists in-frame clones only, not all of them. The sample shows about 220,000 clones, roughly nine tenths of them seen only once. There are 15 residues in the CDR3. Germline V gene data show CDR1 as SGHDT and CDR2 as YYEEEE. Trimming removed 4 bases from V and 5 bases from J; junction bases left unmatched: 11. Sequencing was carried out using PBMCs or T cells enriched from blood (not recorded which). The chain combines TRBV5-6 with TRBJ2-5; 7 bases fit TRBD1. This clonotype was sampled from a woman in her late teens or twenties in a cohort exposed to, infected with or recovered from COVID-19 (not recorded which). CDR3 bases: TGTGCCAGCAGCACCTCCGGACAGGTAGGGGAGACCCAGTACTTC. Its protein is CASSTSGQVGETQYF.